This T cell receptor beta chain is from a study of cytomegalovirus exposure and HLA in healthy donors. Overall study: Earlier findings included approximately 120 million unique TCR beta sequences obtained from approximately 170 million T cells. Study conclusions and caveats: There were several of the most significant clusters that appeared linked to common viral pathogens in a later analysis. Associated with HLA alleles at 0.05 false discovery rate in a later analysis were 16,951 TCR beta sequences.

The CDR3 spans 15 residues. The V gene's germline CDR1 is LNHDA and CDR2 SQIVND (reference sequence). Researchers ran the PCR with 60 Vbeta and 13 Jbeta primers. Original handling: Unique TCR beta chains totaled about 78 million in a later count, with around 11 million of them shared. Clones were sequenced by immunoSEQ multiplex PCR, and TCRdb holds only the in-frame ones, with some missing. The DNA was the basis for D and trimming; V, J and clone size are from that table. The data show about 170,000 clones, with around 83% seen just once and 2.5% held by the top ten. This clone is a singleton in its sample. What it binds is unknown. The junction departs from the called germline gene at one end, perhaps through a read error.

The chain joins TRBV19 to TRBJ2-3, with 8 positions matching TRBD2. This receptor was obtained from a man aged 30-40 years in good health and CMV-seropositive. Sequencing was carried out using PBMCs. DNA of the CDR3: TGTGCCAGTAGTGTAGATAGCGGGACCACAGATACGCAGTATTTT. The encoded protein is CASSVDSGTTDTQYF.